The clone carrying this TCR beta chain has a handful of counts. These data belong to a study of neurological immune-mediated disorders. TCRdb re-called the 5' RACE reads through MiXCR, storing one row per CDR3 protein. The profile covers about 46,000 distinct CDR3 sequences, with about 9.4% appearing a single time and approximately 5.3% taken by the ten largest. V was clipped by 4 bases and J by 2 bases, with 9 bases between them. Germline V gene sequence: CDR1 SGHKS, CDR2 YYEKEE (reference sequence). This CDR3 is built from 13 residues. The sequenced sample was PBMCs. V and J are TRBV5-5 and TRBJ2-5; either TRBD1 or TRBD2 may supply D (5 bases each). This clonotype was obtained from an older man with HTLV-1-associated myelopathy (HAM/TSP). In DNA form, the CDR3 reads TGTGCCAGCAGCCCGGGACCTCAAGAGACCCAGTACTTC. Amino acid sequence: CASSPGPQETQYF.